These 21 T cell receptor beta chains originate from one sample sequenced in a study of memory CD4+ T cells and cytomegalovirus serostatus. Sequencing was performed with immunoSEQ multiplex PCR; in TCRdb, only in-frame clones are kept and a portion is missing. The sample includes about 60,000 clones, over 65% of them seen just once. The sort gate was single viable CD3+CD4+CD8-CD45RO+ cells for memory CD4+ T cells. The sample was memory CD4+ T cells from blood. Source of these receptors: an adult in good health and CMV-seropositive.

This rearrangement joins TRBV30 to TRBJ2-1; 11 nucleotides agree with TRBD2. Germline-derived CDR1 and CDR2 are GTSNPN and SVGIG (reference sequence). The CDR3 is 16 amino acids. The junction had 13 bases not matched to a gene; V was cut back by 3 bases and J by 9 bases. For the CDR3, the DNA is TGTGCCTGGAGCCGACCTCTAGCGGGAGGAACCGGTGAGCAGTTCTTC. Translating it yields CAWSRPLAGGTGEQFF.

This clone has a single count. The gene calls are TRBV2 and TRBJ2-5, with 8 bases matching TRBD1. This CDR3 contains 14 residues. J lost 3 bases, V lost 4 bases, and 4 bases had no gene match. Per germline, CDR1 SNHLY and CDR2 FYNNEI. The CDR3 protein is CASSVYRGEETQYF. The CDR3 DNA reads TGTGCCAGCAGTGTGTACAGGGGGGAAGAGACCCAGTACTTC.

V gene TRBV6-5 combines with J gene TRBJ1-4; no clear D gene. There are 12 residues in the CDR3. V shed 5 bases and J shed 8 bases, with 9 bases lying between them. Germline CDR1 and CDR2: MNHEY and SVGAGI. CDR3 region: CASSPSGEKLFF. Written as DNA, the CDR3 is TGTGCCAGCAGTCCGTCGGGGGAAAAACTGTTTTTT.

V is TRBV6-1 and J is TRBJ2-7; tentatively, D is TRBD1 (6 bases). Per the germline V gene, CDR1 is MNHNS and CDR2 is SASEGT. V lost 5 bases and J 5 bases, leaving 13 bases between the germline ends. This CDR3 region has 13 residues. CDR3 sequence reads: CASSKPQGDEQYV. The CDR3 DNA reads TGTGCCAGCAGTAAACCACAGGGAGACGAGCAGTACGTC.

The chain couples TRBV2 to TRBJ1-2; D is unclear. CDR3 length: 14 residues. The germline V gene has CDR1 SNHLY and CDR2 FYNNEI. Trimming removed 6 bases at V and 0 bases at J, with 11 bases between. CDR3 nucleotides: TGTGCCAGCAGGCGGACGGAATCTAACTATGGCTACACCTTC. Its protein product is CASRRTESNYGYTF.

The J gene is TRBJ2-1, the V gene TRBV30; D ambiguous. Trimming stripped 0 bases from V and 7 bases from J, with 10 bases between. The germline gives CDR1 GTSNPN, CDR2 SVGIG (reference sequence). The CDR3 loop spans 13 amino acids. The CDR3 here is CAWSVRVENEQFF. DNA of the CDR3: TGTGCCTGGAGTGTAAGGGTAGAGAATGAGCAGTTCTTC.

The DNA for the CDR3 is TGCAGCGTTGAAACCCAGGGGACAGATACGCAGTATTTT. Its translation: CSVETQGTDTQYF. The gene calls are TRBV29-1 and TRBJ2-3; a weak D match, TRBD1 (6 bases). The V end lost 2 bases, the J end lost 3 bases, and 9 bases lay between the germline ends. This CDR3 region has 13 residues. Germline V CDR1 and CDR2: SQVTM, ANQGSEA.

This chain joins TRBV7-2 and TRBJ2-5; 10 positions agree with TRBD2. Per the germline V gene, CDR1 is SGHTA and CDR2 is FQGNSA. The CDR3 runs to 15 residues. The J segment lost 4 bases and the V segment lost 5 bases, leaving 7 bases of the junction unmatched. The DNA for the CDR3 is TGTGCCAGCAGCCCCTCGAGCGGGAGGGGAGAGACCCAGTACTTC. Protein: CASSPSSGRGETQYF.

The chain is built from TRBV7-8 and TRBJ1-5, with D possibly matching TRBD1 (6 bases). Germline lookup yields CDR1 SGHVS and CDR2 FQNEAQ. This CDR3 has 14 amino acids. The germline V and J ends were trimmed by 6 bases and 0 bases, with 9 bases remaining between them. CDR3 DNA sequence: TGTGCCAGCAGGGGGGCTGGTAGCAATCAGCCCCAGCATTTT. This translates into CASRGAGSNQPQHF.

This clone appeared once. The rearrangement joins TRBV18 to TRBJ2-7, with 8 bases identical to TRBD2. Germline V CDR1 and CDR2: KGHSH, LQKENI. V was pared by 5 bases and J by 0 bases, with 6 bases of the junction left unmatched. The CDR3 is made up of 15 amino acids. CDR3 sequence (DNA): TGTGCCAGCTCATCGGGCAGCGGGAGCTCCTACGAGCAGTACTTC. This encodes CASSSGSGSSYEQYF.

The chain employs TRBV7-8 and TRBJ2-7; 13 bases align to TRBD2. Germline V gene sequence: CDR1 SGHVS, CDR2 FQNEAQ. J was trimmed by 4 bases and V by 6 bases; bases with no gene match: 9. The CDR3 covers 16 residues. The CDR3 DNA is TGTGCCAGCAGGCCAGTATGGACTAGCGGGAGATACGAGCAGTACTTC. Its protein product is CASRPVWTSGRYEQYF.

This rearrangement joins TRBV7-9 to TRBJ2-2, with 12 positions matching TRBD2. The CDR3 has 16 amino acids. V lost 6 bases to trimming and J lost 1 base; unmatched junction nucleotides: 3. Germline CDR1 reads SEHNR; CDR2 reads FQNEAQ (reference sequence). The CDR3 region has the DNA TGTGCCAGCAGGTTGACTAGCGGGGGGAACACCGGGGAGCTGTTTTTT. This translates into CASRLTSGGNTGELFF.

The rearrangement joins TRBV28 to TRBJ1-5; D unclear. V gave up 7 bases and J gave up 0 bases, with 7 bases separating them. This CDR3 is built from 13 residues. Germline V lookup: CDR1 MDHEN, CDR2 SYDVKM. The CDR3 here is CASITGSNQPQHF. Written as DNA, the CDR3 is TGTGCCAGCATTACGGGTAGCAATCAGCCCCAGCATTTT.

The chain is built from TRBV7-9 and TRBJ2-6; D may correspond to TRBD1 or TRBD2 (5 bases each). CDR1 is SEHNR, CDR2 FQNEAQ, per germline (reference sequence). CDR3 length: 16 residues. V was pared by 7 bases and J by 0 bases, with 13 bases between. CDR3 sequence (DNA): TGTGCCAGCACCTCTCGGGGCTCCTCTGGGGCCAACGTCCTGACTTTC. It encodes CASTSRGSSGANVLTF.

This chain uses TRBV15 with TRBJ2-4; no reliable D call. The germline V gene encodes CDR1 LNHNV and CDR2 YYDKDF (reference sequence). V was pared by 4 bases and J by 3 bases, with 10 bases between. The CDR3 runs 14 residues. Here the CDR3 DNA reads TGTGCCACCAGCACCCAGGACGGCAAAAACATTCAGTACTTC. Its translation is CATSTQDGKNIQYF.

V is TRBV6-1 and J is TRBJ1-5; D unclear. CDR3 length equals 15 residues. Germline lookup yields CDR1 MNHNS and CDR2 SASEGT. V was shortened by 6 bases and J by 3 bases, with 15 bases between the two germline ends. The CDR3 DNA reads TGTGCCAGCAGGGAGAGGTTCAACTCCAATCAGCCCCAGCATTTT. Translating it yields CASRERFNSNQPQHF.

This rearrangement joins TRBV5-1 to TRBJ1-4; TRBD1 matches at 7 bases. With V trimmed by 2 bases and J by 8 bases, 6 bases remained unmatched. This CDR3 contains 14 residues. The germline V gene has CDR1 SGHRS and CDR2 YFSETQ. The CDR3: CASSLGGGGEKLFF. The CDR3, as DNA: TGCGCCAGCAGCTTAGGAGGGGGCGGAGAAAAACTGTTTTTT.

J is TRBJ2-5 and V is TRBV5-6; 7 nucleotides align to TRBD1. Germline values: CDR1 SGHDT, CDR2 YYEEEE. Trimming at V came to 5 bases and at J to 5 bases, leaving 6 bases not matched to a gene. The length of the CDR3 is 13 residues. The CDR3 nucleotides are TGTGCCAGCAGTTCCGACAGGGCGGAGACCCAGTACTTC. Encoded protein: CASSSDRAETQYF.

V usage is TRBV28 and J usage is TRBJ1-5; the match to TRBD1 covers 7 bases. Germline CDR1 reads MDHEN; CDR2 reads SYDVKM. V was pared by 5 bases and J by 9 bases, with 10 bases of the junction left unmatched. The CDR3 consists of 14 residues. This CDR3 reads CASSRDRAPRPQHF. The DNA of the CDR3 is TGTGCCAGCAGTCGCGACAGGGCCCCTCGGCCCCAGCATTTT.

This clone was counted a few times. The chain uses TRBV5-4 and TRBJ2-7; TRBD1 matches at 9 bases. Germline V gene lookup returns CDR1 SGHNT and CDR2 YYREEE (reference sequence). This CDR3 is built from 14 residues. V was clipped by 4 bases and J by 5 bases; unmatched bases: 7. The CDR3 here is CASSLTGGRNEQYF. CDR3 coding DNA: TGTGCCAGCAGCCTCACAGGGGGCAGGAACGAGCAGTACTTC. Filled out from reference TRBV5-4 and TRBJ2-7, the complete variable domain reads ETGVTQSPTHLIKTRGQQVTLRCSSQSGHNTVSWYQQALGQGPQFIFQYYREEENGRGNFPPRFSGLQFPNYSSELNVNALELDDSALYLCASSLTGGRNEQYFGPGTRLTVT.

The chain is built from TRBV6-1 and TRBJ2-7; weak D call: TRBD2 (6 bases). This CDR3 spans 13 amino acids. V lost 8 bases, J lost 3 bases, and 14 bases lay in between. Germline V lookup: CDR1 MNHNS, CDR2 SASEGT. The CDR3 reads CASRRDSVYEQYF. In nucleotides, the CDR3 is TGTGCCAGCCGCCGGGACTCAGTCTACGAGCAGTACTTC.